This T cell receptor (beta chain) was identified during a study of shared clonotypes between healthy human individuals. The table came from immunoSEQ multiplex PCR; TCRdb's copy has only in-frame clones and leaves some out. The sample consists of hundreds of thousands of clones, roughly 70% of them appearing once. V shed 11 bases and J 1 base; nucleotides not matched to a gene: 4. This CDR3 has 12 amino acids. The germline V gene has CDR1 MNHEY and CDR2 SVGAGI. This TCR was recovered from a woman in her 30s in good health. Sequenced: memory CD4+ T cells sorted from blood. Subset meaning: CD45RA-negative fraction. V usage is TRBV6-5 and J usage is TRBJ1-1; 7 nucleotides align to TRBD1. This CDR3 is CAVHRGNTEAFF. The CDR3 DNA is TGTGCCGTACACAGGGGGAACACTGAAGCTTTCTTT.